A selection of T cell receptor beta chains follows, all from one sample in a study of blood T cell repertoires in COVID-19. The assay was immunoSEQ multiplex PCR, and TCRdb's table has in-frame clones only and misses some. The repertoire holds about 78,000 clones, with approximately 86% as singletons. The sample consisted of peripheral blood. All receptors derive from a man in his fifties with active or convalescent COVID-19. Both conserved end residues are part of each CDR3. A D gene is named only where the DNA matches it firmly. Size values are once, few and many counts, or a class for expanded clones, and some rows have none.

TRBJ1-1	NA	TRBV4-1	NA	CASSQAETRGSNTEAFF	TGCGCCAGCAGCCAAGCGGAGACAAGGGGATCGAACACTGAAGCTTTCTTT
TRBJ1-4	NA	TRBV3-1/TRBV3-2	NA	CASSQGAVEKLFF	TGTGCCAGCAGCCAAGGAGCTGTGGAAAAACTGTTTTTT
TRBJ1-5	NA	TRBV6-2/TRBV6-3	NA	CASSYGPGQPQHF	TGTGCCAGCAGCTATGGCCCAGGTCAGCCCCAGCATTTT
TRBJ1-5	NA	TRBV4-2	NA	CASSHGTGSKSQPQHF	TGTGCCAGCAGTCACGGAACAGGGTCTAAAAGTCAGCCCCAGCATTTT
TRBJ2-5	NA	TRBV25-1	NA	CASSDFTGRQETQYF	TGTGCCAGCAGTGATTTCACAGGACGCCAAGAGACCCAGTACTTC
TRBJ2-5	NA	TRBV18	NA	CASSPLPIQGLQETQYF	TGTGCCAGCTCACCACTACCAATACAGGGTTTGCAGGAGACCCAGTACTTC
TRBJ1-6	NA	TRBV15	TRBD1	CATSRDRTGDSPLHF	TGTGCCACCAGCAGAGATCGGACAGGGGATTCACCCCTCCACTTT
TRBJ1-2	NA	TRBV6-5	NA	CASRGGQLNYGYTF	TGTGCCAGCAGGGGCGGACAGCTGAACTATGGCTACACCTTC
TRBJ2-7	few	TRBV5-1	NA	CASSLESGGYEQYF	TGCGCCAGCAGCTTGGAATCCGGAGGCTACGAGCAGTACTTC
TRBJ1-5	few	TRBV2	TRBD1	CASSGQGNQPQHF	TGTGCCAGCAGTGGACAGGGGAATCAGCCCCAGCATTTT
TRBJ1-3	few	TRBV5-6	NA	CASSDLSGNTIYF	TGTGCCAGCAGCGATCTATCTGGAAACACCATATATTTT
TRBJ2-1	NA	TRBV9	NA	CASSYRDTGSYNEQFF	TGTGCCAGCAGCTATAGGGACACCGGCTCCTACAATGAGCAGTTCTTC
TRBJ1-2	NA	TRBV29-1	NA	CSVQKTNYGYTF	TGCAGCGTTCAGAAAACTAACTATGGCTACACCTTC
TRBJ1-2	NA	TRBV5-1	TRBD1	CASSLGGTGYGYTF	TGCGCCAGCAGCTTGGGAGGGACAGGCTATGGCTACACCTTC
TRBJ1-4	NA	TRBV6-6	NA	CASRTYATNEKLFF	TGTGCCAGCAGGACATACGCAACTAATGAAAAACTGTTTTTT
TRBJ2-1	NA	TRBV3-1/TRBV3-2	TRBD1	CASSQDAGGTPGQFF	TGTGCCAGCAGCCAAGATGCAGGGGGAACACCTGGCCAGTTCTTC
TRBJ1-1	few	TRBV7-9	TRBD1	CASRLTGTEAFF	TGTGCCAGCAGATTGACAGGGACTGAAGCTTTCTTT